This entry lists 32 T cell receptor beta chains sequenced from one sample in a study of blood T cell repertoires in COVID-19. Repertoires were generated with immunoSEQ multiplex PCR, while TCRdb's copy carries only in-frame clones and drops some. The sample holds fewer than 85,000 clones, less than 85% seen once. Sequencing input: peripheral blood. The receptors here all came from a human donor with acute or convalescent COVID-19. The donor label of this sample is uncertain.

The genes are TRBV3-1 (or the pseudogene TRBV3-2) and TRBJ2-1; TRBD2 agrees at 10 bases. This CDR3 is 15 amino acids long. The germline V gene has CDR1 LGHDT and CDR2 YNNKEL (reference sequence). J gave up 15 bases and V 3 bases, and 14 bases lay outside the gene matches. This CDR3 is CASSHNSGTSERAFF. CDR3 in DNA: TGTGCCAGCAGCCACAACTCCGGGACTAGCGAACGGGCGTTCTTC.

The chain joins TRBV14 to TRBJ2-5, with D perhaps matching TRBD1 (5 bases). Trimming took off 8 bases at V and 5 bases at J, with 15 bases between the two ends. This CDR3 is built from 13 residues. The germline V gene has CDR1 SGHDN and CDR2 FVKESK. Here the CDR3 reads CASGANLRETQYF. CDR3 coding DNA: TGTGCCAGCGGGGCTAACCTTAGGGAGACCCAGTACTTC.

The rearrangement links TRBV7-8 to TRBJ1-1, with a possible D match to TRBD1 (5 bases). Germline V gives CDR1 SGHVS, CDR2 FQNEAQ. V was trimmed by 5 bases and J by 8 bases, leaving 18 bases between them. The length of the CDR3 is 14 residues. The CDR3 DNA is TGTGCCAGCAGCGCAGGTCAGGGTAGGGGCGAAGCTTTCTTT. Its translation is CASSAGQGRGEAFF.

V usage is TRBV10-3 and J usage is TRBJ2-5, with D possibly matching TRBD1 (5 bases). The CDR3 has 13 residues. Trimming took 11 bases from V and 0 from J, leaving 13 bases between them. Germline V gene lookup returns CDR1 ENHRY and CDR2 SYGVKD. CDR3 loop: CASRQGHQETQYF. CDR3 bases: TGTGCCTCTCGCCAGGGCCACCAAGAGACCCAGTACTTC.

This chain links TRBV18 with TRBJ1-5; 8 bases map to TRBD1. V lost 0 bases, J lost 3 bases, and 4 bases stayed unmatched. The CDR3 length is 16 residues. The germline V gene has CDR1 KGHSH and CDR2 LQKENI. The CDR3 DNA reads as TGTGCCAGCTCACCACCCTCCAGGGGGCCCAATCAGCCCCAGCATTTT. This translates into CASSPPSRGPNQPQHF.

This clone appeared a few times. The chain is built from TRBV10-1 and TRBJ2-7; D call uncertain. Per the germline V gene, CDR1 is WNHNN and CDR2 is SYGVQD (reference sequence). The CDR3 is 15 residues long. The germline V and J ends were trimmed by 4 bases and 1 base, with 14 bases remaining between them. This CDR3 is CASSAGGDLSYEQYV. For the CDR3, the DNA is TGCGCCAGCAGTGCTGGCGGTGACTTATCCTACGAGCAGTACGTC.

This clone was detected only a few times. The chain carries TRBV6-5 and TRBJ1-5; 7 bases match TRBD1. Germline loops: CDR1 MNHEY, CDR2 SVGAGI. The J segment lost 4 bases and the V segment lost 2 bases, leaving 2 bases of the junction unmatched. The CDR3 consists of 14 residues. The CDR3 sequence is CASSYDRENQPQHF. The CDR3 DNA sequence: TGTGCCAGCAGTTACGACAGGGAGAATCAGCCCCAGCATTTT.

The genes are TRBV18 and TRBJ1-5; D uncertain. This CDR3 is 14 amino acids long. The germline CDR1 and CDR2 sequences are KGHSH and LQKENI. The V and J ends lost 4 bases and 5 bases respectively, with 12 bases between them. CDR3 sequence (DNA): TGTGCCAGCTCACTCGGACCCGGGGATCAGCCCCAGCATTTT. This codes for CASSLGPGDQPQHF.

The CDR3 DNA follows: TGTGCCAGCAGTACAACTAGCTACAATGAGCAGTTCTTC. This codes for CASSTTSYNEQFF. The V call is TRBV12-3 or TRBV12-4, the J call TRBJ2-1; maybe TRBD2 (5 bases). The CDR3 runs to 13 residues. The V gene lost 5 bases and the J gene lost 3 bases, with 8 bases spanning the gap.

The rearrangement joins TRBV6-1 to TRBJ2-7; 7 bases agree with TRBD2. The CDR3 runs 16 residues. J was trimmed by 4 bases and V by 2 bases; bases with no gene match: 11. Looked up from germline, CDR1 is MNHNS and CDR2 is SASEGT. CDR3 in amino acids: CASSEKGTGGGYEQYV. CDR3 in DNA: TGTGCCAGCAGTGAAAAGGGAACGGGGGGTGGGTACGAGCAGTACGTC.

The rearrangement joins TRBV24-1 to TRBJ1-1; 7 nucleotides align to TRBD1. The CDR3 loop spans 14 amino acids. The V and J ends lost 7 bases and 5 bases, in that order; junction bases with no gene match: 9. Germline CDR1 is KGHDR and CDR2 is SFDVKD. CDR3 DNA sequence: TGTGCCACCAGAGATAGGGGGCAAGGGACTGAAGCTTTCTTT. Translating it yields CATRDRGQGTEAFF.

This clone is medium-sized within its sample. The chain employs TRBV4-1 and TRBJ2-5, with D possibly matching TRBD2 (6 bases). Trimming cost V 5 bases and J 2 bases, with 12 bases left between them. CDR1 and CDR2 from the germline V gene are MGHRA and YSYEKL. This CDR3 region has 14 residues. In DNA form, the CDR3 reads TGCGCCAGCAGCGGCGGGACTGAACAAGAGACCCAGTACTTC. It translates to CASSGGTEQETQYF.

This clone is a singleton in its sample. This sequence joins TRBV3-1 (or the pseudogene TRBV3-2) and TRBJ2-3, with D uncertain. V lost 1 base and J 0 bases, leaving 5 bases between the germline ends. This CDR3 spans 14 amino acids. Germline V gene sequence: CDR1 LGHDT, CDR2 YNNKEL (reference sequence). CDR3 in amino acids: CASSQAGSTDTQYF. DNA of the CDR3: TGTGCCAGCAGCCAAGCGGGTAGCACAGATACGCAGTATTTT.

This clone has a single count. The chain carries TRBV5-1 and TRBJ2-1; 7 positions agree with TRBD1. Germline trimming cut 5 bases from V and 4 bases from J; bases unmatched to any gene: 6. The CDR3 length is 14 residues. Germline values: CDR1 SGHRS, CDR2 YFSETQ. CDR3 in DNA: TGCGCCAGCAGGGTAGGGGGCCAGTACAATGAGCAGTTCTTC. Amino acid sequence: CASRVGGQYNEQFF.

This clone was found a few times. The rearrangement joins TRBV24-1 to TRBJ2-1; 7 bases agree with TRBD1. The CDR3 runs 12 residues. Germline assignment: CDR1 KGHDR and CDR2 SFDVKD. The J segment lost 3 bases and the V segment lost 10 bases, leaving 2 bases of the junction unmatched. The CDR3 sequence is CATGGNYNEQFF. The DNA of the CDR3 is TGTGCCACAGGGGGCAACTACAATGAGCAGTTCTTC.

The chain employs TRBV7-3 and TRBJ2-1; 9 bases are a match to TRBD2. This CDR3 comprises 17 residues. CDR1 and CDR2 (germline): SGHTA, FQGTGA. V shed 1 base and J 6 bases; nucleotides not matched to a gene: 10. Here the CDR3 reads CASSLNTGSGRSNEQFF. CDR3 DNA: TGTGCCAGCAGCTTAAATACCGGTAGCGGGAGAAGCAATGAGCAGTTCTTC.

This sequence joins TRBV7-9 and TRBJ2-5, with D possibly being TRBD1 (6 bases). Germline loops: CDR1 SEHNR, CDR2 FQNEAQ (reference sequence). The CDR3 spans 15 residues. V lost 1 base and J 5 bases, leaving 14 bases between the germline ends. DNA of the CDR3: TGTGCCAGCAGCTTAGAATCAGGGGCATGGGAGACCCAGTACTTC. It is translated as CASSLESGAWETQYF.

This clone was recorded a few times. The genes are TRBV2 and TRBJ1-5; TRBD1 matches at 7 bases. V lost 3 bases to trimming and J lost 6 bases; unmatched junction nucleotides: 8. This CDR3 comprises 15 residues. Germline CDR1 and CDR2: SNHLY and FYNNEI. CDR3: CASSDGQVRGQPQHF. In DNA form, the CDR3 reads TGTGCCAGCAGTGACGGACAGGTCCGCGGTCAGCCCCAGCATTTT.

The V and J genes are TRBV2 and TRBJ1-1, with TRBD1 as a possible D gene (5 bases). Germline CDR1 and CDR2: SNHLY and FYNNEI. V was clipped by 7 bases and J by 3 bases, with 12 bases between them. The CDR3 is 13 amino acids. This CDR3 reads CASKGGEDTEAFF. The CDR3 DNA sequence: TGTGCCAGCAAGGGAGGGGAGGACACTGAAGCTTTCTTT.

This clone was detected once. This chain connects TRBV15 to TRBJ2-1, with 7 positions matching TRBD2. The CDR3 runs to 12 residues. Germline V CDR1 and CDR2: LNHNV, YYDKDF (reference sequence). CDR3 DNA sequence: TGTGGGGCGGGGGAATCCTACAATGAGCAGTTCTTC. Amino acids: CGAGESYNEQFF.

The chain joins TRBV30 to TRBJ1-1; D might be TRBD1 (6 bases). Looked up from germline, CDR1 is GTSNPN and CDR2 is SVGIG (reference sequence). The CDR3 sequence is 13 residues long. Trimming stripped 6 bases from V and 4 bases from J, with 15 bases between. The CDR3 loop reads CACSQGVGTEAFF. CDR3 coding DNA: TGTGCCTGCTCACAGGGAGTGGGCACTGAAGCTTTCTTT.

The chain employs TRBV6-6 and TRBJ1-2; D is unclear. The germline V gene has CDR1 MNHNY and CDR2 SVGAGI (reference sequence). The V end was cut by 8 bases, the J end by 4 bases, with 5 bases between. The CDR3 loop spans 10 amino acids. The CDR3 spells CASLSYGYTF. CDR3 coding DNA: TGTGCCAGCCTGTCCTATGGCTACACCTTC.

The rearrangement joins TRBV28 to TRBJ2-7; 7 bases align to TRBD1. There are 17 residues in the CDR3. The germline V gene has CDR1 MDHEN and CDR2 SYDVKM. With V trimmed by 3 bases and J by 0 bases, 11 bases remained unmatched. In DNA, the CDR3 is TGTGCCAGCAGTTTGAGGCGTGAAGGGACAGCCTCCTACGAGCAGTACTTC. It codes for CASSLRREGTASYEQYF.

The DNA for the CDR3 is TGTGCCACAGCCGGGACTAGTTACGAGCAGTACTTC. This codes for CATAGTSYEQYF. V and J are TRBV6-5 and TRBJ2-7; 8 bases agree with TRBD2. The germline V gene encodes CDR1 MNHEY and CDR2 SVGAGI. V shed 10 bases, J shed 4 bases, and the junction held 6 bases outside the gene matches. This CDR3 has 12 residues.

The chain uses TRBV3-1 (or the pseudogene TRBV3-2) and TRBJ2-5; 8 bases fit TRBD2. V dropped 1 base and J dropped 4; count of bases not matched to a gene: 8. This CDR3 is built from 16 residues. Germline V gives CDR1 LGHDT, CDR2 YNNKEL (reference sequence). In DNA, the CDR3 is TGTGCCAGCAGCCAAGCGTCTCGGGGGGGACCAGAGACCCAGTACTTC. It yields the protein CASSQASRGGPETQYF.

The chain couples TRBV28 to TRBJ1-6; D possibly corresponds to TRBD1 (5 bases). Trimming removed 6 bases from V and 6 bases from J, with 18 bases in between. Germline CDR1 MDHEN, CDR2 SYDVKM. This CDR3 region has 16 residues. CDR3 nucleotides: TGTGCCAGCAGCTCCGGACACTTGAACTTTAATTCACCCCTCCACTTT. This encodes CASSSGHLNFNSPLHF.

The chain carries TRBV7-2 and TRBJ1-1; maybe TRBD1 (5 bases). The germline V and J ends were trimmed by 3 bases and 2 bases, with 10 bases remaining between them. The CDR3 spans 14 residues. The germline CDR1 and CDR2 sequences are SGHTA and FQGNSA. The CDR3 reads CASSLPQGNTEAFF. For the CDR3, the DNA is TGTGCCAGCAGCTTGCCCCAGGGCAACACTGAAGCTTTCTTT.

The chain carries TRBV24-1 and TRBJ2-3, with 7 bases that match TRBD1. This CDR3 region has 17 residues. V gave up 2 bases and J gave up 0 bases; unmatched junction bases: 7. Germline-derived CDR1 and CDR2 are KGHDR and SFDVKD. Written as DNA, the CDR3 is TGTGCCACCAGTGATTCGCAGGGGGTGGCCAGCACAGATACGCAGTATTTT. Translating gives CATSDSQGVASTDTQYF.

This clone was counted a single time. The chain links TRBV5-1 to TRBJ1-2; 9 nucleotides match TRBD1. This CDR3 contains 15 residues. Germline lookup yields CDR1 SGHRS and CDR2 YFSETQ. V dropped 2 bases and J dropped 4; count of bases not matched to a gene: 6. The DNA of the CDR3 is TGCGCCAGCAGCTTCGGGGACAGGGACGCCTATGGCTACACCTTC. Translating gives CASSFGDRDAYGYTF. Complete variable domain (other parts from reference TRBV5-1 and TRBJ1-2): KAGVTQTPRYLIKTRGQQVTLSCSPISGHRSVSWYQQTPGQGLQFLFEYFSETQRNKGNFPGRFSGRQFSNSRSEMNVSTLELGDSALYLCASSFGDRDAYGYTFGSGTRLTVV.

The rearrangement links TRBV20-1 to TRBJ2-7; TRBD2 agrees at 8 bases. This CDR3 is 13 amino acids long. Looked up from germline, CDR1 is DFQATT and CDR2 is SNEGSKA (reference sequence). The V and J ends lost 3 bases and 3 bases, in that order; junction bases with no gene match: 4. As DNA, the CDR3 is TGCAGTGCTAGTCCGGGACTAGACTACGAGCAGTACTTC. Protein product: CSASPGLDYEQYF.

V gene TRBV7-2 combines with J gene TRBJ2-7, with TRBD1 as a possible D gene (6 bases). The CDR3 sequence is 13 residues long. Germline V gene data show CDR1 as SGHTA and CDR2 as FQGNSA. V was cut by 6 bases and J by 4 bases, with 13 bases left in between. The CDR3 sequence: CASRRNREYEQYF. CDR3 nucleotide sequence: TGTGCCAGCAGGAGAAACAGGGAGTACGAGCAGTACTTC.

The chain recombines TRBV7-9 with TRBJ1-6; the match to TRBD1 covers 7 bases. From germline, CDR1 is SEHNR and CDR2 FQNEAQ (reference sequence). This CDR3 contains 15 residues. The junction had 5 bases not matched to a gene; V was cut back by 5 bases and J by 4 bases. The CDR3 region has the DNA TGTGCCAGCAGCCCCGGGACAGTTTATAATTCACCCCTCCACTTT. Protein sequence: CASSPGTVYNSPLHF.